This T cell receptor (beta chain) was recovered during a study of Graves' ophthalmopathy and Graves' hyperthyroidism. Notes on the study in general: Ophthalmopathy versus stable hyperthyroidism: 13-signature model gave 85% to 90% sensitivity, 75% to 83% specificity.

The table lists this clonotype with many counts. No antigen is known for it. Amplified TCR beta CDR3 regions were obtained using RNA transcripts as template. HTBI primers primed a first-round RT-PCR, and a second-round multiplex PCR followed. Each CDR3 protein gets one entry after TCRdb re-called the multiplex PCR reads with MiXCR. The sample lists about 370,000 distinct CDR3 sequences; about 18% were seen once. The CDR3 spans 14 residues. Losses at the gene ends were 3 bases for V and 6 bases for J; bases not matched to a gene: 7. Ages of hyperthyroidism patients ran from 18 to 65, and their diagnoses were new, under 2 months' duration.

This sequence joins TRBV12-3 or TRBV12-4 and TRBJ2-7; the match to TRBD1 covers 8 bases. The TCR was taken from an adult woman with stable Graves' hyperthyroidism. Material: peripheral blood. Here the CDR3 DNA reads TGTGCCAGCAGTTTTCAGGACAGGGCGTTCGAGCAGTACTTC. This translates into CASSFQDRAFEQYF.